The rows below give T cell receptor beta chains drawn from one sample of a study of T-cell reconstitution after alpha-beta-depleted transplantation in children. TCRdb analysed the PCR reads with MiXCR anew, one entry per CDR3 protein. Counted here are 150,000 to 250,000 distinct CDR3 sequences, roughly 14% occurring once; the ten biggest clones make up 13%. The sample here was PBMCs from the stem cell graft donor, taken from the stem cell graft. All receptors derive from a human donor who donated a stem cell graft to a child with acute lymphoblastic leukemia. Both conserved end residues are trimmed from each CDR3. Clone size is stated in some rows and not others, as once, few, many or a class when expanded.

>many|TRBJ2-5|TRBV29-1
SVDPFGETQY
>many|TRBJ2-1|TRBV3-1
ASSYSGTAYNEQF
>few|TRBJ2-2|TRBV11-1
ASSSSDPDRVANTGELF
>many|TRBJ1-2|TRBV27
ASSLDRYYGYT
>many|TRBJ2-2|TRBV6-2/TRBV6-3
ASLLRKGGDTGELF
>many|TRBJ2-1|TRBV12-5
ASGLPPLYPTPF
>many|TRBJ2-7|TRBV20-1
SAKGGTDHEQY
>many|TRBJ2-7|TRBV3-1
ASSQEQAVFYEQY
>few|TRBJ2-7|TRBV5-1
ASSLTFSGALYSYEQY
>many|TRBJ2-4|TRBV6-5
ASSYQSYPKNIQY
>many|TRBJ2-1|TRBV4-2
ASSQDWGSSYNEQF
>.|TRBJ2-3|TRBV20-1
SAIAGVFSISGY
>.|TRBJ2-2|TRBV7-6
ASSFPGTANTGELF
>few|TRBJ2-1|TRBV5-1
ASSLTSEHSYNEQF
>many|TRBJ1-2|TRBV29-1
SVRRGEGANYGYT
>many|TRBJ2-1|TRBV5-1
ASSISGGTYNEQF
>many|TRBJ1-2|TRBV7-2
ASSPWDRANYGYT
>few|TRBJ2-1|TRBV5-5
ASSGLAVSPYNEQF
>many|TRBJ2-1|TRBV6-1
ASTRDTDNNEQF
>.|TRBJ2-7|TRBV11-3
ASSPRDRLSYEQY
>many|TRBJ2-2|TRBV24-1
ATSPRLTGELF